This T cell receptor beta chain was sequenced for a study of CD8+ T cells in alopecia areata. The treatment was: oral pan-JAK inhibitor, 5-10 mg twice daily. Extraction and reverse transcription of RNA yielded cDNA as the sequencing template. Repertoires were generated with immunoSEQ multiplex PCR, while TCRdb's copy carries only in-frame clones and drops some. Found here are about 220,000 clones, under 75% of them singletons; the top ten hold around 1.6%. Sequencing was performed on CD4+ T cells sorted from blood, taken at week 4, from a patient treated with tofacitinib. This receptor was identified in a human donor with alopecia areata.

CDR3 nucleotides: TGCAGCGTTGAAGCCCTGGAGGAGCAGTTCTTC. Translated, it gives CSVEALEEQFF. The chain carries TRBV29-1 and TRBJ2-1; D gene ambiguous. Germline CDR1 is SQVTM and CDR2 is ANQGSEA. V was pared by 1 base and J by 10 bases, with 8 bases between. The CDR3 loop spans 11 amino acids.